This T cell receptor beta chain derives from a study of cytotoxic CD8 clonotypes in ibrutinib-treated CLL. The method was immunoSEQ multiplex PCR; TCRdb's version includes in-frame clones alone and lacks a portion of them. The table includes around 310,000 clones, approximately 80% detected once. Sequenced material: PBMCs, taken before ibrutinib treatment. The receptor was isolated from a human donor with chronic lymphocytic leukemia.

In DNA form, the CDR3 reads TGCAGCGTGAGTCGACAGGGGATGACTGAGCAGTTCTTC. Protein: CSVSRQGMTEQFF. The chain employs TRBV29-1 and TRBJ2-1; 8 bases map to TRBD1. Germline CDR1 and CDR2: SQVTM and ANQGSEA. The junction had 10 bases not matched to a gene; V was cut back by 6 bases and J by 9 bases. This CDR3 is 13 amino acids long.